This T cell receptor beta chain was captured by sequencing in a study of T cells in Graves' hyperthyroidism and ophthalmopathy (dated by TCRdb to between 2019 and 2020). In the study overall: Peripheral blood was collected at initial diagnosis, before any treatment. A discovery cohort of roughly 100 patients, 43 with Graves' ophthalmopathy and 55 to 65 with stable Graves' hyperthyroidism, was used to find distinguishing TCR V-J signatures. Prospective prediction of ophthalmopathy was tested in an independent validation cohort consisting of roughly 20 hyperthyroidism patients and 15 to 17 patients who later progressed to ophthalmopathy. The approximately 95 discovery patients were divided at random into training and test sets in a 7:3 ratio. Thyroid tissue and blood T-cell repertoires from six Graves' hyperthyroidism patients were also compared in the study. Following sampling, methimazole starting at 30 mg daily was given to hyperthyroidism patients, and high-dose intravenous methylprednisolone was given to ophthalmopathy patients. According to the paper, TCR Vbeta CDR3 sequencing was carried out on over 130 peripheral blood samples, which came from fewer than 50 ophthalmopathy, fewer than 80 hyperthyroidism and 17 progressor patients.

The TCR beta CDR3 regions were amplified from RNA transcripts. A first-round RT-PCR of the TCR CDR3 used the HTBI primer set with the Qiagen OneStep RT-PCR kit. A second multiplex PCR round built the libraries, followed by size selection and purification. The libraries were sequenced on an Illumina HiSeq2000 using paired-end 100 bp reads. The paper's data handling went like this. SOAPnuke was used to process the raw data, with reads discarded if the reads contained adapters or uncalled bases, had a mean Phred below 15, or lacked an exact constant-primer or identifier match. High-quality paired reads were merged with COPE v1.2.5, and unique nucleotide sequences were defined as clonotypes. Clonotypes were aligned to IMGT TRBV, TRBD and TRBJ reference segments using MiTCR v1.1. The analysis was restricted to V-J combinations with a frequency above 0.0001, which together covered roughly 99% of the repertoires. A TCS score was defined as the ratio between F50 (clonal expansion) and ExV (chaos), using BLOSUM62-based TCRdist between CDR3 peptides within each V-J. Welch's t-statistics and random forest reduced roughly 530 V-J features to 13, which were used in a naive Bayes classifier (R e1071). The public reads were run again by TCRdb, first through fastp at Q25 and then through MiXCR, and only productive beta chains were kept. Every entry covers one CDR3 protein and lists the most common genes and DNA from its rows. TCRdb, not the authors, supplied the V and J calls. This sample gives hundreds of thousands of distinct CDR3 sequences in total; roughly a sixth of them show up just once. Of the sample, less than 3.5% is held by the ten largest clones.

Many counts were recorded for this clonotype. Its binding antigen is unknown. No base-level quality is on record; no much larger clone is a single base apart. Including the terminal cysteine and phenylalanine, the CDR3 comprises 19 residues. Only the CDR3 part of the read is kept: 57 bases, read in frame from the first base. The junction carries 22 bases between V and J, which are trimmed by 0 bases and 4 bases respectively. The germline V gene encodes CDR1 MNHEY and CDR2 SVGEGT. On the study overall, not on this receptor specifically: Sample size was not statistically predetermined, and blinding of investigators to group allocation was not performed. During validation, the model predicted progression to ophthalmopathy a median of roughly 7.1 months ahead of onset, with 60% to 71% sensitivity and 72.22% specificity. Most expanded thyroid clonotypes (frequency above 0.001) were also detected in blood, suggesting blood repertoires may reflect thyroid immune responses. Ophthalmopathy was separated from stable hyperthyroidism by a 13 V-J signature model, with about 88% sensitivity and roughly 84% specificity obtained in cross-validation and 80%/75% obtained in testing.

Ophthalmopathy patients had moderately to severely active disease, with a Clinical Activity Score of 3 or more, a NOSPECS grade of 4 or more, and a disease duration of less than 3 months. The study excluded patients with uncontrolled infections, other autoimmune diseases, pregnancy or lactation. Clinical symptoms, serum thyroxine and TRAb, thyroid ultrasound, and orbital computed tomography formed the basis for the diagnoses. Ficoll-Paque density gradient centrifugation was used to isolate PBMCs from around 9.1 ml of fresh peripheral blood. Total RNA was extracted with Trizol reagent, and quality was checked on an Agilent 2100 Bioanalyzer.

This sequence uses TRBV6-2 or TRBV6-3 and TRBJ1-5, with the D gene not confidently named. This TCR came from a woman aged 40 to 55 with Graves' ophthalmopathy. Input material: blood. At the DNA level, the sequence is TGTGCCAGCAGTTACTCGGGAGCGTGGTCCGGACTCAGGAATCAGCCCCAGCATTTT. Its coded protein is CASSYSGAWSGLRNQPQHF.